These 3 T cell receptor beta chains were sequenced from one sample in a study of radiotherapy plus CTLA-4 blockade in lung cancer. The assay was immunoSEQ multiplex PCR, and TCRdb's table has in-frame clones only and misses some. The sample comprises some 78,000 clones, around 90% of which are singletons, and just over 0.85% rests with the top ten. The source material was peripheral blood, sampled from a patient treated with radiotherapy plus ipilimumab. The receptor set was obtained from a human donor with non-small cell lung cancer who had stable disease on radiotherapy plus ipilimumab.

The chain uses TRBV25-1 and TRBJ1-2, with D possibly TRBD1 on 6 matching bases. CDR1 is MGHDK and CDR2 is SYGVNS in the germline V gene. V lost 1 base and J lost 8, with 14 bases in between. This CDR3 is 14 amino acids long. In DNA, the CDR3 is TGTGCCAGCAGTGAATTTTTGGGGGGCGACGGCTACACCTTC. Its translation is CASSEFLGGDGYTF.

The sample holds one count of this clone. This chain joins TRBV19 and TRBJ2-1, with 7 bases identical to TRBD1. This CDR3 has 15 amino acids. V trimming: 4 bases; J trimming: 4 bases; junction bases outside the gene matches: 7. Germline-derived CDR1 and CDR2 are LNHDA and SQIVND (reference sequence). The CDR3 DNA is TGTGCCAGTAGTACCCCAAGGGGGCTTTACAATGAGCAGTTCTTC. This sequence encodes CASSTPRGLYNEQFF.

This clone is a singleton in its sample. The rearrangement links TRBV19 to TRBJ2-5, with 9 bases fitting TRBD1. Germline CDR1 reads LNHDA; CDR2 reads SQIVND (reference sequence). With V trimmed by 3 bases and J by 3 bases, 11 bases remained unmatched. The CDR3 has 17 amino acids. CDR3 loop: CASSIGVDRGGEETQYF. In nucleotides, the CDR3 is TGTGCCAGTAGTATCGGGGTGGACAGGGGTGGAGAAGAGACCCAGTACTTC.